The entry below describes one T cell receptor beta chain. The antigen is unknown. Libraries were prepared by immunoSEQ multiplex PCR; TCRdb keeps only in-frame clonotypes and omits some of them. This sample yields about 900 clones, of which around 25% are seen a single time; under 15% belongs to the top ten. The entry originates in a study of sequential checkpoint blockade in melanoma. Study-level background: Around 90 pretreatment tumor DNA samples were TCRβ immunosequenced. Matched biopsies came pretreatment and at week 13 for around 24 patients.

Regarding the study as a whole: Clinical benefit was about 30 times likelier when tumor T-cell fraction and clonality increased.

The treatment denotes: randomized to nivolumab then ipilimumab (arm A) or the reverse (arm B). Patients had received no earlier DNA-damaging chemotherapy. The clonotype originates from a human donor with melanoma. The sequenced sample was tumor tissue (inferred from file names), obtained from a patient given nivolumab and ipilimumab in sequence.

Written as DNA, the CDR3 is TGTGCCAGCAGGCCCGGACTAGCGGGGGGGCGTTACAATGAGCAGTTCTTC. Residues: CASRPGLAGGRYNEQFF. The V and J genes are TRBV6-8 and TRBJ2-1, with TRBD2 matching over 15 bases. The CDR3 is 17 amino acids. V shed 6 bases and J 4 bases; nucleotides not matched to a gene: 7. Germline V gene data show CDR1 as MNHGY and CDR2 as SAAAGT.